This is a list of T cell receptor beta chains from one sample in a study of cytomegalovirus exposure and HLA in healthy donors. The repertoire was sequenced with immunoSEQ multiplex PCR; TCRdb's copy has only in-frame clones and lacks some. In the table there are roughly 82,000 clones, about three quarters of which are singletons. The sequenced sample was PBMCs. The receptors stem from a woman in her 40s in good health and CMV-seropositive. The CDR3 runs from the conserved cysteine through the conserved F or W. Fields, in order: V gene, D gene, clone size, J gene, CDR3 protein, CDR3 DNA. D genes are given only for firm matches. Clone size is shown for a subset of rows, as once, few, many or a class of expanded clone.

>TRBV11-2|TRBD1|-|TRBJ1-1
CASSRQGYTEAFF
TGTGCCAGCAGCCGACAGGGTTACACTGAAGCTTTCTTT
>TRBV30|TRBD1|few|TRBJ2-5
CAWSARQGQETQYF
TGTGCCTGGAGTGCGAGACAGGGTCAAGAGACCCAGTACTTC
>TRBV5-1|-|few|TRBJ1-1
CASSSEMNTEAFF
TGCGCCAGCAGCTCAGAAATGAACACTGAAGCTTTCTTT
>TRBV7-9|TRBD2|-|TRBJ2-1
CASSAGGVYEQFF
TGTGCCAGCAGCGCGGGAGGTGTGTATGAGCAGTTCTTC
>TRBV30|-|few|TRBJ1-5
CAWSGGASDQPQHF
TGTGCCTGGAGTGGTGGGGCTTCGGATCAGCCCCAGCATTTT
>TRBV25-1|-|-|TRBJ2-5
CASSEIRGRETQYF
TGTGCCAGCAGTGAAATCAGGGGCAGAGAGACCCAGTACTTC
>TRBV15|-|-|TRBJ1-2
CATSRGEGNGYTF
TGTGCCACCAGCAGAGGGGAGGGGAATGGCTACACCTTC
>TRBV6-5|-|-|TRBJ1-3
CASSTGTVGNTIYF
TGTGCCAGCAGTACAGGGACGGTCGGAAACACCATATATTTT
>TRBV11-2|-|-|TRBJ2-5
CASSLGPQAQETQYF
TGTGCCAGCAGCTTGGGGCCGCAGGCTCAAGAGACCCAGTACTTC
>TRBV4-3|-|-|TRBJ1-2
CASSQQETALYGYTF
TGCGCCAGCAGCCAACAAGAGACAGCCCTCTATGGCTACACCTTC
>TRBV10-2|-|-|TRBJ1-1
CASSAPRRGLESVGTEAFF
TGCGCCAGCAGTGCACCCCGTCGGGGTTTAGAGAGCGTTGGGACTGAAGCTTTCTTT
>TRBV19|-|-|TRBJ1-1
CASKTAEDTEAFF
TGTGCCAGTAAGACGGCCGAGGACACTGAAGCTTTCTTT
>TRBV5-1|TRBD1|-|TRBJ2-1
CASSPLQGVGEQFF
TGCGCCAGCAGCCCTTTACAGGGGGTGGGTGAGCAGTTCTTC
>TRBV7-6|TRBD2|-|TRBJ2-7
CASSLVAGDPEQYF
TGTGCCAGCAGCTTAGTTGCGGGAGATCCTGAGCAGTACTTC
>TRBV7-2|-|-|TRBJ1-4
CASSLARRGNEKLFF
TGTGCCAGCAGCTTAGCGAGAAGGGGGAATGAAAAACTGTTTTTT
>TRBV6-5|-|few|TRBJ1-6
CASSPRRGANSPLHF
TGTGCCAGCAGCCCCCGGCGGGGGGCAAATTCACCCCTCCACTTT
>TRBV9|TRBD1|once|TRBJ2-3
CASSVDGTGGLTDTQYF
TGTGCCAGCAGCGTAGACGGGACAGGGGGCCTCACAGATACGCAGTATTTT
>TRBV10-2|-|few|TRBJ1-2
CASSEIQGGYTF
TGCGCCAGCAGTGAGATACAGGGAGGCTACACCTTC
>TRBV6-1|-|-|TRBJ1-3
CASSGLTGKPIYF
TGTGCCAGCAGTGGTCTCACCGGGAAGCCCATATATTTT
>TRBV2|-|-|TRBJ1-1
CASRATGNTEAFF
TGTGCCAGCAGGGCGACAGGAAACACTGAAGCTTTCTTT